The clone carrying this T cell receptor (beta chain) was observed many times. The sample is drawn from a study of CD8 T cells in ankylosing spondylitis. Trimming stripped 2 bases from V and 7 bases from J, with 12 bases between. CDR1 and CDR2 from the germline V gene are MNHNS and SASEGT. This CDR3 contains 15 residues. TCRdb re-derived calls from the 5' RACE reads in MiXCR, one entry per CDR3 protein. The sample yields around 180,000 distinct CDR3 sequences, 10% to 15% seen once. The chain joins TRBV6-1 to TRBJ1-6; tentatively, D is TRBD1 (5 bases). Sequencing was performed on blood, either unsorted or a sorted T cell fraction (not recorded which). The origin of this receptor is a female donor with ankylosing spondylitis or in good health (not recorded which). Here the CDR3 reads CASSERAGSNSPLHF. The CDR3 DNA reads as TGTGCCAGCAGTGAACGCGCAGGGTCGAATTCACCCCTCCACTTT.